This TCR beta chain appears in the sequencing data of a study of vaccination effects on CD4 cells after COVID-19. Study-wide results and caveats: Recruitment yielded few convalescent patients, and the study had no early post-infection timepoints.

The V end lost 0 bases, the J end lost 9 bases, and 9 bases lay between the germline ends. This CDR3 comprises 13 residues. Viral peptide pool expansion of antigen-specific CD4+ T cells preceded sequencing in the ViraFEST assay. It was after approximately 11 days of culture that CD4+ T cells were isolated. The cohort was immunized with two doses of either the BNT162b2 or mRNA-1273 vaccine. Every well got around 2 million PBMC, which were grown with about 9.9 IU/ml IL-2 and 10 ug/ml peptides. The protocol was immunoSEQ multiplex PCR, while the TCRdb copy is restricted to in-frame clones and leaves out a portion. The repertoire consists of roughly 32,000 clones, with about 70% occurring once and the leading ten covering approximately 12%. Worth noting for this clone: Antigen unknown.

The rearrangement uses TRBV12-3 or TRBV12-4 and TRBJ1-5; the D gene is possibly TRBD1 (5 bases). This material consisted of CD4+ T cells from PBMCs cultured with HCoV-229E spike peptides, taken after COVID-19 vaccination. This clonotype was obtained from a human donor who received a COVID-19 vaccine. The CDR3 protein is CASSLAGDSPQHF. Here the CDR3 DNA reads TGTGCCAGCAGTTTAGCAGGGGACTCGCCCCAGCATTTT.